The 23 T cell receptor beta chains listed next were all sequenced from one sample in a study of vaccination and CD4 T cells after COVID-19. Treatment of the sample: approximately nine-day PBMC culture with coronavirus spike peptide pools or control peptides (ViraFEST assay). These TCRs' antigens remain unknown. Oncomine TCR Beta short-read sequencing was applied to DNA from cultured CD4+ T cells. MiXCR, applied by TCRdb to the PCR reads, yields one record per CDR3 protein. Of approximately 12,000 distinct CDR3 sequences listed, around 30% were seen once; the top ten hold about 20%. The specimen sequenced was cultured CD4+ T cells from blood. The receptors derive from a human donor with COVID-19.

In its sample, this clonotype was seen a few times. The chain couples TRBV2 to TRBJ1-2, with a weak D call TRBD1 (5 bases). The CDR3 loop spans 14 amino acids. Germline CDR1 SNHLY, CDR2 FYNNEI. V lost 7 bases and J 6 bases, leaving 18 bases between the germline ends. The CDR3 sequence is CASTGVRREHGYTF. The CDR3 DNA reads TGTGCCAGCACCGGGGTCCGCAGGGAGCATGGCTACACCTTC. Variable domain in full (rest from reference TRBV2 and TRBJ1-2): EPEVTQTPSHQVTQMGQEVILRCVPISNHLYFYWYRQILGQKVEFLVSFYNNEISEKSEIFDDQFSVERPDGSNFTLKIRSTKLEDSAMYFCASTGVRREHGYTFGSGTRLTVV.

This clonotype was seen more than once but under ten times. This chain connects TRBV10-3 to TRBJ2-7; 8 positions agree with TRBD1. The CDR3 is 14 residues long. Unmatched junction bases numbered 3, after V lost 5 bases and J lost 0 bases. Germline CDR1 reads ENHRY; CDR2 reads SYGVKD. CDR3 nucleotides: TGTGCCATCAGTAAGGACAGGGTCTCCTACGAGCAGTACTTC. Residues: CAISKDRVSYEQYF.

This clonotype was seen a few times. The chain carries TRBV7-8 and TRBJ1-2, with D perhaps TRBD1 (6 bases). Germline V gene data show CDR1 as SGHVS and CDR2 as FQNEAQ. Trimming removed 2 bases at V and 8 bases at J, with 24 bases between. The CDR3 covers 17 residues. The CDR3 DNA reads as TGTGCCAGCAGCTTATTAATTCGGGGGCCAGGTGGGGGCGGCTACACCTTC. It encodes CASSLLIRGPGGGGYTF.

This clonotype was detected only a few times. This chain links TRBV6-1 with TRBJ2-3, with TRBD1 matching 11 bases. With V trimmed by 6 bases and J by 6 bases, 8 bases remained unmatched. The CDR3 extends over 15 amino acids. The germline V gene has CDR1 MNHNS and CDR2 SASEGT. CDR3 loop: CASSRTGGVMDTQYF. For the CDR3, the DNA is TGTGCCAGCAGCCGGACAGGGGGCGTCATGGATACGCAGTATTTT.

This clonotype has just a few counts. The chain recombines TRBV6-4 with TRBJ1-6, with unresolved D. The CDR3 spans 13 residues. Germline assignment: CDR1 MRHNA and CDR2 SNTAGT. The ends were cut back, 3 bases at V and 7 bases at J, with 7 bases in the middle. CDR3 bases: TGTGCCAGCAGTGAAGCCAGGAATTCACCCCTCCACTTT. This codes for CASSEARNSPLHF.

This clonotype was detected only once. The rearrangement joins TRBV6-5 to TRBJ2-7; a weak D match, TRBD1 (6 bases). The germline V gene encodes CDR1 MNHEY and CDR2 SVGAGI. Trimming cost V 2 bases and J 4 bases, with 12 bases left between them. The CDR3 sequence is 14 residues long. CDR3 in DNA: TGTGCCAGCAGTTACACGGGACAAGCTTACGAGCAGTACTTC. Translation: CASSYTGQAYEQYF.

This clonotype was counted a single time. V and J are TRBV5-1 and TRBJ2-1; 10 bases line up with TRBD1. Unmatched junction bases numbered 4, after V lost 4 bases and J lost 3 bases. CDR1 is SGHRS, CDR2 YFSETQ, per germline. The CDR3 has 15 residues. The CDR3 sequence: CASSGGTGDYNEQFF. CDR3 DNA sequence: TGCGCCAGCAGCGGCGGGACAGGGGACTACAATGAGCAGTTCTTC.

This clonotype was counted a few times. V gene TRBV5-1 combines with J gene TRBJ1-2, with TRBD1 matching 10 bases. The CDR3 is made up of 17 amino acids. V lost 1 base to trimming and J lost 6 bases; unmatched junction nucleotides: 12. Germline assignment: CDR1 SGHRS and CDR2 YFSETQ. The DNA for the CDR3 is TGCGCCAGCAGCTTGTATGGGACAGGGGACTCGCGGGATGGCTACACCTTC. Amino acids: CASSLYGTGDSRDGYTF.

The chain combines TRBV28 with TRBJ2-7; 8 bases align to TRBD1. Germline CDR1 reads MDHEN; CDR2 reads SYDVKM. The CDR3 loop spans 14 amino acids. V gave up 6 bases and J gave up 6 bases; unmatched junction bases: 10. This CDR3 is CASRLQGALGEQYF. The CDR3 DNA reads TGTGCCAGCAGACTCCAGGGGGCGCTGGGCGAGCAGTACTTC.

This clonotype was detected only a few times. The chain couples TRBV7-6 to TRBJ2-3; TRBD2 matches at 12 bases. V lost 5 bases, J lost 4 bases, and 4 bases stayed unmatched. CDR1 is SGHVS, CDR2 FNYEAQ, per germline. The CDR3 loop spans 15 amino acids. The CDR3 sequence is CASSASGGAPDTQYF. The CDR3, as DNA: TGTGCCAGCAGCGCTAGCGGGGGGGCCCCAGATACGCAGTATTTT.

This clonotype has a single count. Here the CDR3 DNA reads TGTGCCATCAGGGGGGCTAGCGGGGGGTCCGGGCGGAATGAGCAGTTCTTC. Its translation is CAIRGASGGSGRNEQFF. The chain couples TRBV10-3 to TRBJ2-1; 11 bases match TRBD2. With 6 bases clipped from V and 7 bases from J, the junction kept 14 bases outside the gene matches. Germline CDR1 and CDR2: ENHRY and SYGVKD. This CDR3 spans 17 amino acids.

This clonotype is medium-sized within its sample. This sequence joins TRBV25-1 and TRBJ1-6, with 7 bases aligning to TRBD1. V was clipped by 6 bases and J by 0 bases; unmatched bases: 11. This CDR3 comprises 18 residues. Germline CDR1 reads MGHDK; CDR2 reads SYGVNS. The CDR3 sequence is CASSRGDSSSSYNSPLHF. In DNA form, the CDR3 reads TGTGCCAGCAGCCGTGGGGACAGCTCCAGCTCCTATAATTCACCCCTCCACTTT.

This chain joins TRBV24-1 and TRBJ2-1; D is unresolved. V was clipped by 0 bases and J by 4 bases, with 3 bases between them. Germline V gives CDR1 KGHDR, CDR2 SFDVKD. This CDR3 comprises 13 residues. The CDR3 region is CATSDLRYNEQFF. DNA of the CDR3: TGTGCCACCAGTGATTTGAGGTACAATGAGCAGTTCTTC.

V gene TRBV4-3 combines with J gene TRBJ2-3; TRBD2 aligns across 14 bases. CDR1 LGHNA and CDR2 YSLEER come from the germline V gene. The CDR3 length is 18 residues. V shed 0 bases, J shed 4 bases, and the junction held 6 bases outside the gene matches. CDR3 residues: CASSQDGTSGGMADTQYF. Written as DNA, the CDR3 is TGCGCCAGCAGCCAAGACGGGACTAGCGGGGGTATGGCAGATACGCAGTATTTT.

This clonotype was found a few times. The CDR3 here is CASILRDRHNEQFF. In DNA form, the CDR3 reads TGTGCCAGCATCCTCCGGGACAGACACAATGAGCAGTTCTTC. The chain recombines TRBV5-8 with TRBJ2-1; TRBD1 aligns across 7 bases. There are 14 residues in the CDR3. Germline CDR1 is SGHTS and CDR2 is YDEGEE. Trimming cost V 6 bases and J 5 bases; bases outside gene matches: 8. Looking up the rest from reference TRBV5-8 and TRBJ2-1 gives the full variable domain: EAGVTQSPTHLIKTRGQQATLRCSPISGHTSVYWYQQALGLGLQFLLWYDEGEERNRGNFPPRFSGRQFPNYSSELNVNALELEDSALYLCASILRDRHNEQFFGPGTRLTVL.

The genes are TRBV18 and TRBJ1-1; D is ambiguous. Trimming removed 2 bases from V and 2 bases from J, with 9 bases in between. Germline CDR1 reads KGHSH; CDR2 reads LQKENI. There are 14 residues in the CDR3. The CDR3 here is CASSPWVVNTEAFF. In DNA, the CDR3 is TGTGCCAGCTCACCATGGGTGGTAAACACTGAAGCTTTCTTT.

The genes are TRBV2 and TRBJ1-4, with TRBD1 matching over 9 bases. In germline, CDR1 is SNHLY, CDR2 FYNNEI. There are 13 residues in the CDR3. Germline trimming cut 6 bases from V and 8 bases from J; bases unmatched to any gene: 4. The CDR3 DNA sequence: TGTGCCAGCAGGGGACAGGGAACCGAAAAACTGTTTTTT. Residues: CASRGQGTEKLFF.

The chain links TRBV6-5 to TRBJ1-5, with no clear D. The germline V and J ends were trimmed by 0 bases and 0 bases, with 6 bases remaining between them. The germline CDR1 and CDR2 sequences are MNHEY and SVGAGI. The CDR3 runs to 15 residues. Here the CDR3 DNA reads TGTGCCAGCAGTTACTCGAGATATAGCAATCAGCCCCAGCATTTT. The encoded protein is CASSYSRYSNQPQHF.

The gene calls are TRBV20-1 and TRBJ2-7; D unresolved. Germline V gene data show CDR1 as DFQATT and CDR2 as SNEGSKA (reference sequence). CDR3 length equals 14 residues. The ends were cut back, 0 bases at V and 0 bases at J, with 9 bases in the middle. The CDR3 DNA is TGCAGTGCTAGAGAAAAGGTTAACTCCTACGAGCAGTACTTC. Amino acid sequence: CSAREKVNSYEQYF.

This sequence joins TRBV5-1 and TRBJ2-1; 9 bases fit TRBD1. Germline CDR1 reads SGHRS; CDR2 reads YFSETQ. The CDR3 totals 17 residues. The V gene end was trimmed by 0 bases and the J gene end by 4 bases; junction bases not matched to a gene: 8. Written as DNA, the CDR3 is TGCGCCAGCAGCTTGGCCCCCCCGGGACAGGGATACAATGAGCAGTTCTTC. Translating gives CASSLAPPGQGYNEQFF.

V gene TRBV6-5 combines with J gene TRBJ1-2; no firm D call. CDR1 is MNHEY and CDR2 is SVGAGI in the germline V gene. The CDR3 is made up of 15 amino acids. The V gene lost 2 bases and the J gene lost 0 bases, with 10 bases spanning the gap. The chain's CDR3 is CASSYTDTANYGYTF. CDR3 sequence (DNA): TGTGCCAGCAGTTACACAGACACCGCTAACTATGGCTACACCTTC.

V and J are TRBV6-1 and TRBJ1-1, with a weak D call TRBD1 (6 bases). Trimming removed 9 bases from V and 2 bases from J, with 13 bases in between. The CDR3 is 13 residues long. Germline CDR1 is MNHNS and CDR2 is SASEGT. CDR3 coding DNA: TGTGCCAGTCTACAGGGCGATAACACTGAAGCTTTCTTT. This encodes CASLQGDNTEAFF.

V is TRBV27 and J is TRBJ1-4; 9 nucleotides line up with TRBD1. The V and J ends lost 2 bases and 5 bases, in that order; junction bases with no gene match: 0. In germline, CDR1 is MNHEY, CDR2 SMNVEV (reference sequence). The CDR3 covers 14 residues. CDR3 DNA sequence: TGTGCCAGCAGTTTAGGGACAGGGAATGAAAAACTGTTTTTT. Its protein is CASSLGTGNEKLFF.